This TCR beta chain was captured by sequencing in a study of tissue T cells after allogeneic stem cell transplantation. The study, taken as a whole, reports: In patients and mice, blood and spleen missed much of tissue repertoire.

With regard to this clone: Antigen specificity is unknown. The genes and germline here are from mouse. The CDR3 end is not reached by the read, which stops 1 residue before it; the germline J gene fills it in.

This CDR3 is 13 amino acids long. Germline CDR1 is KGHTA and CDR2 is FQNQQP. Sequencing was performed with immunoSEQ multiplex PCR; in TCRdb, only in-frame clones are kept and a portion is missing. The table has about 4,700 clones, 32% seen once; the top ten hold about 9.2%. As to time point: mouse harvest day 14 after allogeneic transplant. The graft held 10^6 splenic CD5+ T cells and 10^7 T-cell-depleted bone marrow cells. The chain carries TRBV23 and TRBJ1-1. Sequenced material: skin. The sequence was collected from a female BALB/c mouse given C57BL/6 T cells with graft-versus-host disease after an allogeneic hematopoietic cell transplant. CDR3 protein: CSSSQEGGTEVFF. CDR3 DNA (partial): TGCTCCAGCAGTCAAGAGGGAGGGACAGAAGTCTTC.